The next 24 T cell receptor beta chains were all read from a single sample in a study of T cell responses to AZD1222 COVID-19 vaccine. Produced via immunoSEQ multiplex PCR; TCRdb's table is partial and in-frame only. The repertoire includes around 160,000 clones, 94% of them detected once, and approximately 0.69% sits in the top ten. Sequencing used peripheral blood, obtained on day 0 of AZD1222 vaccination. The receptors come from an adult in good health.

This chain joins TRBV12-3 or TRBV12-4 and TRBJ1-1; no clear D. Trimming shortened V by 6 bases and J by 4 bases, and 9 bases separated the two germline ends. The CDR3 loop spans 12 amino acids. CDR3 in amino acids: CASSLGSTEAFF. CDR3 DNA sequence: TGTGCCAGCAGCCTGGGGTCCACTGAAGCTTTCTTT.

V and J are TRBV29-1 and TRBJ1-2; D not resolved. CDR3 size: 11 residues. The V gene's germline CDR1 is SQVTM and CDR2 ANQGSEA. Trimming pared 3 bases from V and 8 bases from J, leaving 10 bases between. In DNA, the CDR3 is TGCAGCGTTGAGTGGTCCGGGGGCTACACCTTC. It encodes CSVEWSGGYTF.

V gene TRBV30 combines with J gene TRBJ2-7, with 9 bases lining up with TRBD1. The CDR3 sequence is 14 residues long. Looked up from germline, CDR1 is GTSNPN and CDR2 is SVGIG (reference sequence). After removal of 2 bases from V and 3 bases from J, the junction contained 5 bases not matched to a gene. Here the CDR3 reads CAWSPGQGYYEQYF. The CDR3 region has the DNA TGTGCCTGGAGTCCCGGACAGGGGTACTACGAGCAGTACTTC.

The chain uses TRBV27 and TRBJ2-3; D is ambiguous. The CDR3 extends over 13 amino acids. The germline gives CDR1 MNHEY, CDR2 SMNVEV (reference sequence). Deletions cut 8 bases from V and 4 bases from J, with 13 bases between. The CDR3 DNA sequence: TGTGCCAGCTCCCTGCGGCAATCAGATACGCAGTATTTT. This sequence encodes CASSLRQSDTQYF.

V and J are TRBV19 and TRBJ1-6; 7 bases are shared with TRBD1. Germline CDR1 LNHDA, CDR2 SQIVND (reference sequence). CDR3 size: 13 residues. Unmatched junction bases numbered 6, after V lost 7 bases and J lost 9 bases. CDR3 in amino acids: CASTKGAGSPLHF. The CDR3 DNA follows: TGTGCCAGTACCAAGGGGGCAGGTTCACCCCTCCACTTT.

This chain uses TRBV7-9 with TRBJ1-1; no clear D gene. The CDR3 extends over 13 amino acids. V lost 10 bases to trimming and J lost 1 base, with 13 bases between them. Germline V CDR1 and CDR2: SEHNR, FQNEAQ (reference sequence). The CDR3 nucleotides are TGTGCCACCGAACGACAAGGGAACACTGAAGCTTTCTTT. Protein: CATERQGNTEAFF.

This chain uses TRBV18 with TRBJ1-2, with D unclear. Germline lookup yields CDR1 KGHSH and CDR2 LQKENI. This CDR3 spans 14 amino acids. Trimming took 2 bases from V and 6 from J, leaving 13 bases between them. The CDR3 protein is CASSPTTTPNGYTF. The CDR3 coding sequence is TGTGCCAGCTCACCAACGACAACCCCTAATGGCTACACCTTC.

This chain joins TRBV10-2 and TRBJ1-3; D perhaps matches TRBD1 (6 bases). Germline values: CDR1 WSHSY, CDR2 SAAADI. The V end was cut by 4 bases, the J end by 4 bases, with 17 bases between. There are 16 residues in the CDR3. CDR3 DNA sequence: TGCGCCAGCAGTGTAGTTGGGGGCAGGGAAGGAAACACCATATATTTT. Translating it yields CASSVVGGREGNTIYF.

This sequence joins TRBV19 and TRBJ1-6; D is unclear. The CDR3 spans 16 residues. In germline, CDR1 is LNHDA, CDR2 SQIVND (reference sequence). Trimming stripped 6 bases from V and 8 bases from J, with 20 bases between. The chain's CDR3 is CASRAPRTGDHSPLHF. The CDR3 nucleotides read TGTGCCAGTAGGGCCCCAAGGACGGGAGATCATTCACCCCTCCACTTT.

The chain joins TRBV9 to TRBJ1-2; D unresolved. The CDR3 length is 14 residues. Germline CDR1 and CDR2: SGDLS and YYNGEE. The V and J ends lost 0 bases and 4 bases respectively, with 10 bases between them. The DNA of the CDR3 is TGTGCCAGCAGCGTAGATCGAGGGCTCTATGGCTACACCTTC. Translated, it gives CASSVDRGLYGYTF. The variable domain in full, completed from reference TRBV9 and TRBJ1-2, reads DSGVTQTPKHLITATGQRVTLRCSPRSGDLSVYWYQQSLDQGLQFLIQYYNGEERAKGNILERFSAQQFPDLHSELNLSSLELGDSALYFCASSVDRGLYGYTFGSGTRLTVV.

CDR3 sequence: CASRTEGNTIYF. DNA of the CDR3: TGTGCCAGCCGGACAGAGGGAAACACCATATATTTT. The chain links TRBV10-3 to TRBJ1-3, with D perhaps matching TRBD1 (6 bases). CDR3 length equals 12 residues. V dropped 10 bases and J dropped 4 bases, with 11 bases sitting between them. CDR1 ENHRY and CDR2 SYGVKD come from the germline V gene.

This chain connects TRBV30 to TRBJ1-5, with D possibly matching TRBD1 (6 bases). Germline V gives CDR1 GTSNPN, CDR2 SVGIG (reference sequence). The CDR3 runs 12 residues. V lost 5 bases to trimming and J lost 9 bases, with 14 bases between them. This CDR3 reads CAWASGGRPQHF. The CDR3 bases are TGTGCCTGGGCTTCCGGGGGCCGGCCCCAGCATTTT. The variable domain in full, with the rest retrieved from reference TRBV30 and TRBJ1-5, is SQTIHQWPATLVQPVGSPLSLECTVEGTSNPNLYWYRQAAGRGLQLLFYSVGIGQISSEVPQNLSASRPQDRQFILSSKKLLLSDSGFYLCAWASGGRPQHFGDGTRLSIL.

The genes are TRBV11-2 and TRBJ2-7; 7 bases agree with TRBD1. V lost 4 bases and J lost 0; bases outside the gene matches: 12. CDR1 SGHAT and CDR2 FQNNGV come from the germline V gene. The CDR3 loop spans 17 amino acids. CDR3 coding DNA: TGTGCCAGCAGCTCCCGGACAGGCTTTCTTAGCTCCTACGAGCAGTACTTC. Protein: CASSSRTGFLSSYEQYF.

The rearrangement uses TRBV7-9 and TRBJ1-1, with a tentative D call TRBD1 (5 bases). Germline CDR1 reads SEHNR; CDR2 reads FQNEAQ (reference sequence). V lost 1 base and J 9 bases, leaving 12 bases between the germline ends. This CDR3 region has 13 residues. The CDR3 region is CASSLGQGEQAFF. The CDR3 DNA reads TGTGCCAGCAGCTTAGGGCAGGGAGAGCAAGCTTTCTTT. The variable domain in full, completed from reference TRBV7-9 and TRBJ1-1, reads DTGVSQNPRHKITKRGQNVTFRCDPISEHNRLYWYRQTLGQGPEFLTYFQNEAQLEKSRLLSDRFSAERPKGSFSTLEIQRTEQGDSAMYLCASSLGQGEQAFFGQGTRLTVV.

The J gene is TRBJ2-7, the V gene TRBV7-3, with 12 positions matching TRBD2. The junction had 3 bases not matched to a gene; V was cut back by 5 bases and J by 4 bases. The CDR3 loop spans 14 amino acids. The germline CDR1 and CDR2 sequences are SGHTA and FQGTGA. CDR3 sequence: CASSPTSGSYEQYF. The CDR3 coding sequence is TGTGCCAGCAGCCCGACTAGCGGGAGTTACGAGCAGTACTTC.

The CDR3 is CAISEAGGERAYEQYF. In nucleotides, the CDR3 is TGTGCCATCAGTGAAGCGGGGGGTGAGAGGGCCTACGAGCAGTACTTC. The chain has TRBV10-3 and TRBJ2-7, with 9 nucleotides matching TRBD2. This CDR3 is built from 16 residues. Germline CDR1 ENHRY, CDR2 SYGVKD. The V gene end was trimmed by 3 bases and the J gene end by 2 bases; junction bases not matched to a gene: 8.

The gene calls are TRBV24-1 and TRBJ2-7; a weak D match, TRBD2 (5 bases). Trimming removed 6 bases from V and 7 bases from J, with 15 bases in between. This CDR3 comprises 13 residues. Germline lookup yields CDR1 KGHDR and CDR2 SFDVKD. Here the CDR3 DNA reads TGTGCCACCAGTAAAGGACTTTCTAAGGAGCAGTACTTC. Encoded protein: CATSKGLSKEQYF.

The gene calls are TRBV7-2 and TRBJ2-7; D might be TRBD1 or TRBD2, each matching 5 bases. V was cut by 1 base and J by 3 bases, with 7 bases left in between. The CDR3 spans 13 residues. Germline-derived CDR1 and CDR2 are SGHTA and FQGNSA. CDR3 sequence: CASSLGGRYEQYF. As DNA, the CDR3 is TGTGCCAGCAGCTTAGGGGGACGCTACGAGCAGTACTTC. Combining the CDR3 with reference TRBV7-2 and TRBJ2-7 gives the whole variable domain GAGVSQSPSNKVTEKGKDVELRCDPISGHTALYWYRQSLGQGLEFLIYFQGNSAPDKSGLPSDRFSAERTGGSVSTLTIQRTQQEDSAVYLCASSLGGRYEQYFGPGTRLTVT.

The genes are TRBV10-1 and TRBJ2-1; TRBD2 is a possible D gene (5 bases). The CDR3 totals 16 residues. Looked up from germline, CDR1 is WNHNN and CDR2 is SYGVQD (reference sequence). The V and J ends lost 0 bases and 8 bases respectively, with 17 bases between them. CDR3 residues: CASSESGITPLDEQFF. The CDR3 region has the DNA TGCGCCAGCAGTGAGTCCGGGATAACGCCTTTGGATGAGCAGTTCTTC.

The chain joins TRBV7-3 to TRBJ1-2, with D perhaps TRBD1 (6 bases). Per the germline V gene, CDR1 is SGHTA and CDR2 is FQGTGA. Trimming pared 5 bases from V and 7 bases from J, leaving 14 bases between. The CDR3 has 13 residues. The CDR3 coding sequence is TGTGCCAGCAGCCCCTCCGGAGGGGGTGGCTACACCTTC. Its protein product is CASSPSGGGGYTF.

In nucleotides, the CDR3 is TGTGCCAGCAGCTTACGGCCCGGATACGGTGATGGCTACACCTTC. Encoded protein: CASSLRPGYGDGYTF. The V and J genes are TRBV7-3 and TRBJ1-2; D unclear. There are 15 residues in the CDR3. Trimming cost V 2 bases and J 6 bases, with 16 bases left between them. The germline V gene encodes CDR1 SGHTA and CDR2 FQGTGA. Filled out from reference TRBV7-3 and TRBJ1-2, the complete variable domain reads GAGVSQTPSNKVTEKGKYVELRCDPISGHTALYWYRQSLGQGPEFLIYFQGTGAADDSGLPNDRFFAVRPEGSVSTLKIQRTERGDSAVYLCASSLRPGYGDGYTFGSGTRLTVV.

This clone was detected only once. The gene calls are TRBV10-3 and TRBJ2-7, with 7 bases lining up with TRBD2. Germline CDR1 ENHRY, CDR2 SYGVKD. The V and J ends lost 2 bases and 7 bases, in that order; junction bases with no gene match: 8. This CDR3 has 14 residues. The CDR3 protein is CAISEDRGRGEQYF. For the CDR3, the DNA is TGTGCCATCAGTGAGGACCGGGGGAGGGGAGAGCAGTACTTC.

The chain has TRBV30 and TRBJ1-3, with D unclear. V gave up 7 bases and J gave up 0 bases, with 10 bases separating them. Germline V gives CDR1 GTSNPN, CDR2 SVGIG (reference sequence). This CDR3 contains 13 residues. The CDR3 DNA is TGTGCCTCTAACACCGGCTCTGGAAACACCATATATTTT. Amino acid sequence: CASNTGSGNTIYF.

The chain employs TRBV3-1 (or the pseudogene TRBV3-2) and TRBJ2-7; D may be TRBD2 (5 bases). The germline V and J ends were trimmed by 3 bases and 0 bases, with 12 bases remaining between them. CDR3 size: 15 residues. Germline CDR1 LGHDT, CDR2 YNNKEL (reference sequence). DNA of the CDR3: TGTGCCAGCAGCCACGGGAAGTCGAGCTCCTACGAGCAGTACTTC. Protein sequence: CASSHGKSSSYEQYF.